The subject of this entry is one T cell receptor beta chain. Deletions cut 7 bases from V and 1 base from J, with 4 bases between. Germline-derived CDR1 and CDR2 are MDHEN and SYDVKM. The CDR3 totals 11 residues. The data belong to a study of blood T cell repertoires in COVID-19. The repertoire was sequenced with immunoSEQ multiplex PCR; TCRdb's copy has only in-frame clones and lacks some. This sample has around 100,000 clones, with 85% to 95% found just once. Sequenced: peripheral blood. The chain carries TRBV28 and TRBJ1-2; D gene uncertain. The TCR originated in a human donor with active COVID-19. The donor label of this sample is uncertain. The CDR3 is CASKYNYGYTF. CDR3 nucleotides: TGTGCCAGCAAATATAACTATGGCTACACCTTC.